What follows are 4 T cell receptor beta chains derived from one specimen sequenced in a study of cytomegalovirus exposure and HLA in healthy donors. Primers included in the PCR were 60 Vbeta and 13 Jbeta primers. Sequencing was performed with immunoSEQ multiplex PCR; in TCRdb, only in-frame clones are kept and a portion is missing. The data show about 97,000 clones, approximately 70% seen once. Sequencing was carried out using PBMCs. The receptors come from a man aged 35-49 years in good health and CMV-seronegative.

This clone showed up just a few times. The chain joins TRBV5-4 to TRBJ2-2, with 7 bases matching TRBD2. The CDR3 has 15 amino acids. The V segment lost 3 bases and the J segment 0 bases; nucleotides outside the gene matches: 2. The germline V gene has CDR1 SGHNT and CDR2 YYREEE (reference sequence). The DNA of the CDR3 is TGTGCCAGCAGCTCGACTAGCACGAACACCGGGGAGCTGTTTTTT. Translating gives CASSSTSTNTGELFF.

The chain links TRBV5-5 to TRBJ1-1, with a tentative D call TRBD1 (6 bases). CDR1 is SGHKS, CDR2 YYEKEE, per germline (reference sequence). The CDR3 is made up of 15 amino acids. V was shortened by 6 bases and J by 0 bases, with 15 bases between the two germline ends. CDR3 sequence reads: CASTWGGRVNTEAFF. CDR3 nucleotides: TGTGCCAGCACCTGGGGGGGCAGGGTGAACACTGAAGCTTTCTTT.

The chain carries TRBV19 and TRBJ1-6; no firm D call. Between the trimmed V and J ends, which lost 3 bases and 10 bases, there was a span of 7 bases. Germline V gives CDR1 LNHDA, CDR2 SQIVND (reference sequence). The CDR3 runs 12 residues. The CDR3 loop reads CASSIHSSPLHF. The CDR3, as DNA: TGTGCCAGTAGTATTCACTCCTCACCCCTCCACTTT.

V is TRBV2 and J is TRBJ2-1, with 8 positions matching TRBD1. J gave up 8 bases and V 2 bases, and 11 bases lay outside the gene matches. This CDR3 comprises 16 residues. Germline CDR1 reads SNHLY; CDR2 reads FYNNEI. The CDR3 DNA is TGTGCCAGCAGTGAATGGTGGCAGGGGGCTAAGGATGAGCAGTTCTTC. It encodes CASSEWWQGAKDEQFF.